Shown below are 14 T cell receptor beta chains from a single sample sequenced in a study of blood T cell repertoires in COVID-19. Using immunoSEQ multiplex PCR, the repertoire was profiled, and TCRdb retains in-frame clones only, with some absent. This sample has roughly 140,000 clones; more than 75% occur once, and the top ten carry 4.2%. Sequencing input: peripheral blood. The source is a man in his fifties or sixties with acute or convalescent COVID-19.

The V and J genes are TRBV5-1 and TRBJ2-2; TRBD2 aligns across 8 bases. The germline V gene encodes CDR1 SGHRS and CDR2 YFSETQ. The CDR3 is made up of 15 amino acids. The J segment lost 3 bases and the V segment lost 2 bases, leaving 3 bases of the junction unmatched. The CDR3 nucleotides are TGCGCCAGCAGCTTCGGGACTAGATACACCGGGGAGCTGTTTTTT. It yields the protein CASSFGTRYTGELFF. Full variable domain (outside the CDR3, taken from reference TRBV5-1 and TRBJ2-2): KAGVTQTPRYLIKTRGQQVTLSCSPISGHRSVSWYQQTPGQGLQFLFEYFSETQRNKGNFPGRFSGRQFSNSRSEMNVSTLELGDSALYLCASSFGTRYTGELFFGEGSRLTVL.

The rearrangement joins TRBV6-1 to TRBJ2-1; a weak D match, TRBD1 (5 bases). V dropped 2 bases and J dropped 5 bases, with 10 bases sitting between them. This CDR3 has 14 residues. Looked up from germline, CDR1 is MNHNS and CDR2 is SASEGT. The CDR3 DNA reads TGTGCCAGCAGTGAAATACAGGTCAACAATGAGCAGTTCTTC. Protein: CASSEIQVNNEQFF.

This clone has just a few counts. This rearrangement joins TRBV6-5 to TRBJ2-7, with D perhaps matching TRBD2 (6 bases). CDR1 is MNHEY and CDR2 is SVGAGI in the germline V gene. Trimming took 6 bases from V and 3 from J, leaving 15 bases between them. This CDR3 comprises 14 residues. CDR3 residues: CASSPRAGSYEQYF. CDR3 in DNA: TGTGCCAGCAGCCCCCGGGCGGGAAGCTACGAGCAGTACTTC.

This clone was counted ten times or more. The rearrangement joins TRBV28 to TRBJ2-7; 8 bases are shared with TRBD1. The CDR3 is made up of 15 amino acids. V shed 2 bases and J 5 bases; nucleotides not matched to a gene: 8. CDR1 is MDHEN and CDR2 is SYDVKM in the germline V gene. The CDR3 nucleotides are TGTGCCAGCAGTTTACCCGACAGGGGCGGAGACGAGCAGTACTTC. This codes for CASSLPDRGGDEQYF. The entire variable domain, with the rest obtained from reference TRBV28 and TRBJ2-7, is as follows: DVKVTQSSRYLVKRTGEKVFLECVQDMDHENMFWYRQDPGLGLRLIYFSYDVKMKEKGDIPEGYSVSREKKERFSLILESASTNQTSMYLCASSLPDRGGDEQYFGPGTRLTVT.

The genes are TRBV5-1 and TRBJ1-6, with 7 bases that match TRBD1. Germline loops: CDR1 SGHRS, CDR2 YFSETQ. The CDR3 length is 15 residues. With 3 bases clipped from V and 7 bases from J, the junction kept 7 bases outside the gene matches. The CDR3 region is CASSSHRDRNSPLHF. CDR3 nucleotides: TGCGCCAGCAGCTCGCACCGGGACAGAAATTCACCCCTCCACTTT.

V gene TRBV27 combines with J gene TRBJ2-7; TRBD1 might be the D (6 bases). Germline V gene data show CDR1 as MNHEY and CDR2 as SMNVEV (reference sequence). Trimming took 1 base from V and 4 from J, leaving 14 bases between them. The CDR3 consists of 15 residues. CDR3 in amino acids: CASSLWGQGRYEQYF. In DNA, the CDR3 is TGTGCCAGCAGTTTATGGGGGCAGGGAAGGTACGAGCAGTACTTC.

The genes are TRBV5-4 and TRBJ2-2; 9 bases are a match to TRBD2. V gave up 3 bases and J gave up 5 bases; unmatched junction bases: 8. CDR3 length equals 16 residues. Germline V CDR1 and CDR2: SGHNT, YYREEE (reference sequence). CDR3 loop: CASSWAGGPGTGELFF. DNA for the CDR3: TGTGCCAGCAGCTGGGCGGGAGGGCCGGGGACCGGGGAGCTGTTTTTT.

This rearrangement joins TRBV6-6 to TRBJ2-3; 7 positions agree with TRBD1. CDR3 length: 15 residues. With 0 bases clipped from V and 2 bases from J, the junction kept 2 bases outside the gene matches. Germline V gene lookup returns CDR1 MNHNY and CDR2 SVGAGI (reference sequence). CDR3 DNA: TGTGCCAGCAGTTACTCGGGACAGCACACAGATACGCAGTATTTT. The encoded protein is CASSYSGQHTDTQYF.

The rearrangement links TRBV15 to TRBJ2-3, with 11 nucleotides matching TRBD1. J lost 14 bases, V lost 0 bases, and 7 bases had no gene match. CDR3 length: 14 amino acids. Germline CDR1 reads LNHNV; CDR2 reads YYDKDF (reference sequence). CDR3 nucleotides: TGTGCCACCAGCAGAGATCGAACGGGGACAGGGGGGTATTTT. Protein product: CATSRDRTGTGGYF.

J is TRBJ2-5 and V is TRBV19, with no clear D. The CDR3 covers 13 residues. Germline-derived CDR1 and CDR2 are LNHDA and SQIVND (reference sequence). V lost 0 bases and J 9 bases, leaving 11 bases between the germline ends. CDR3 protein: CASSIDRVQSQYF. CDR3 DNA: TGTGCCAGTAGTATAGACCGTGTCCAGTCCCAGTACTTC.

This clone was observed a handful of times. J is TRBJ1-1 and V is TRBV7-9; D is unclear. The germline gives CDR1 SEHNR, CDR2 FQNEAQ (reference sequence). There are 13 residues in the CDR3. Deletions cut 5 bases from V and 3 bases from J, with 10 bases between. The CDR3 protein is CASSPPSDTEAFF. DNA of the CDR3: TGTGCCAGCAGCCCCCCCTCGGACACTGAAGCTTTCTTT.

The table lists this clone with a few counts. The chain is built from TRBV27 and TRBJ1-2; possible D gene TRBD1, 5 bases. The germline gives CDR1 MNHEY, CDR2 SMNVEV (reference sequence). The CDR3 has 12 amino acids. Trimming took 8 bases from V and 7 from J, leaving 14 bases between them. CDR3 in amino acids: CASLGGGSGYTF. The CDR3 DNA follows: TGTGCCAGCTTGGGGGGGGGATCTGGCTACACCTTC.

The V and J genes are TRBV18 and TRBJ2-7; D call uncertain. The CDR3 sequence is 15 residues long. Germline V gene data show CDR1 as KGHSH and CDR2 as LQKENI. Trimming removed 6 bases from V and 7 bases from J, with 22 bases in between. This CDR3 is CASSLEAYNKREQYF. CDR3 in DNA: TGTGCCAGCTCCTTAGAAGCGTATAATAAAAGGGAGCAGTACTTC. The full variable domain, its missing parts supplied by reference TRBV18 and TRBJ2-7, is NAGVMQNPRHLVRRRGQEARLRCSPMKGHSHVYWYRQLPEEGLKFMVYLQKENIIDESGMPKERFSAEFPKEGPSILRIQQVVRGDSAAYFCASSLEAYNKREQYFGPGTRLTVT.

The chain joins TRBV6-5 to TRBJ1-5, with TRBD1 matching 7 bases. Per germline, CDR1 MNHEY and CDR2 SVGAGI. CDR3 length equals 14 residues. The ends lost 8 bases at V and 0 bases at J; junction bases unmatched: 4. The DNA for the CDR3 is TGTGCCAGCGGGGACAGTTATAGCAATCAGCCCCAGCATTTT. Protein sequence: CASGDSYSNQPQHF.